These 28 T cell receptor beta chains originate from one sample sequenced in a study of HIV-infected patients and healthy controls. Antiretroviral therapy had run roughly three months, about 14 weeks, before follow-up blood collection. No cell fractionation was done, so the repertoire covers all unsorted peripheral blood T cells. cDNA was made from 500 ng RNA using alpha and beta constant primers. Alpha and beta chain libraries were made separately by chain-specific third strand synthesis with multiplexing indices. TCRdb re-called the 5' RACE reads through MiXCR, storing one row per CDR3 protein. The repertoire has about 15,000 distinct CDR3 sequences, 12% of them found once; the top ten carry around 42%. This specimen consisted of blood, obtained during antiretroviral therapy. The receptor set was obtained from an adult with HIV infection. The donor label of this sample is uncertain.

This clonotype has a count of ten or more. The V gene is TRBV20-1, the J gene TRBJ2-7; 10 nucleotides line up with TRBD2. The CDR3 spans 15 residues. Trimming removed 4 bases from V and 5 bases from J; junction bases left unmatched: 11. Germline lookup yields CDR1 DFQATT and CDR2 SNEGSKA (reference sequence). The chain's CDR3 is CSATRPGLANNEQYF. CDR3 sequence (DNA): TGCAGTGCTACCCGCCCGGGACTAGCGAACAACGAGCAGTACTTC.

This clonotype was counted at least ten times. V and J are TRBV10-3 and TRBJ2-1, with 13 bases aligning to TRBD2. V was clipped by 3 bases and J by 9 bases; unmatched bases: 8. This CDR3 is built from 16 residues. CDR1 is ENHRY and CDR2 is SYGVKD in the germline V gene. CDR3 loop: CAISDGLAGVGGEQFF. Here the CDR3 DNA reads TGTGCCATCAGTGACGGACTAGCGGGAGTGGGGGGTGAGCAGTTCTTC.

In this sample, this clonotype is medium-sized. The chain couples TRBV28 to TRBJ2-1, with 9 positions matching TRBD1. J lost 6 bases, V lost 5 bases, and 20 bases had no gene match. Germline V gene data show CDR1 as MDHEN and CDR2 as SYDVKM. The CDR3 consists of 19 residues. CDR3 nucleotide sequence: TGTGCCAGCAGTCCCACCTGGACAGGGGAAGTTGGTTTGAGCAATGAGCAGTTCTTC. This translates into CASSPTWTGEVGLSNEQFF. Full variable domain (rest looked up from reference TRBV28 and TRBJ2-1): DVKVTQSSRYLVKRTGEKVFLECVQDMDHENMFWYRQDPGLGLRLIYFSYDVKMKEKGDIPEGYSVSREKKERFSLILESASTNQTSMYLCASSPTWTGEVGLSNEQFFGPGTRLTVL.

This clonotype was detected ten times or more. This rearrangement joins TRBV6-1 to TRBJ2-1; 9 bases fit TRBD1. This CDR3 region has 16 residues. Trimming removed 2 bases from V and 3 bases from J; junction bases left unmatched: 5. Germline loops: CDR1 MNHNS, CDR2 SASEGT. CDR3 DNA sequence: TGTGCCAGCAGTGAATATACGGGACAGGGCTACAATGAGCAGTTCTTC. This encodes CASSEYTGQGYNEQFF.

This clonotype appeared many times. For the CDR3, the DNA is TGTGCCAGCAGCTTTTCTAGCGTGTCTGGGGCCAACGTCCTGACTTTC. This codes for CASSFSSVSGANVLTF. The J gene is TRBJ2-6, the V gene TRBV7-2, with a weak D call TRBD2 (6 bases). Per the germline V gene, CDR1 is SGHTA and CDR2 is FQGNSA. Trimming stripped 3 bases from V and 1 base from J, with 10 bases between. The CDR3 spans 16 residues.

This clonotype was seen many times. The CDR3 protein is CASSHEGVRSGSGHNEQFF. The CDR3 DNA reads as TGTGCCAGCAGTCACGAAGGGGTACGTAGCGGGAGTGGCCACAATGAGCAGTTCTTC. J is TRBJ2-1 and V is TRBV28, with 9 nucleotides matching TRBD2. J lost 5 bases, V lost 5 bases, and 19 bases had no gene match. Germline CDR1 and CDR2: MDHEN and SYDVKM. This CDR3 is built from 19 residues.

The gene calls are TRBV29-1 and TRBJ2-5; D may be TRBD2 (7 bases). CDR3 size: 15 residues. V shed 7 bases and J shed 3 bases, with 21 bases lying between them. Germline CDR1 reads SQVTM; CDR2 reads ANQGSEA. CDR3 amino acids: CSAYTDGGAKETQYF. The CDR3, as DNA: TGCAGCGCCTATACCGATGGGGGGGCTAAAGAGACCCAGTACTTC.

This clonotype was seen many times. The chain combines TRBV6-6 with TRBJ2-1, with D possibly being TRBD2 (6 bases). Germline CDR1 is MNHNY and CDR2 is SVGAGI (reference sequence). Trimming pared 0 bases from V and 7 bases from J, leaving 22 bases between. The CDR3 is 18 residues long. The CDR3, as DNA: TGTGCCAGCAGTTACTCCCACCTACAGGCCCCGGGGGATAATGAGCAGTTCTTC. It translates to CASSYSHLQAPGDNEQFF.

The chain joins TRBV19 to TRBJ1-5; D gene unclear. Trimming shortened V by 7 bases and J by 5 bases, and 15 bases separated the two germline ends. CDR3 length: 14 amino acids. Germline-derived CDR1 and CDR2 are LNHDA and SQIVND (reference sequence). In nucleotides, the CDR3 is TGTGCCAGTACACCCCGAATTCAGTATCAGCCCCAGCATTTT. Translated: CASTPRIQYQPQHF.

The sample holds many counts of this clonotype. The chain is built from TRBV20-1 and TRBJ2-1; 10 bases map to TRBD2. There are 16 residues in the CDR3. V trimming: 4 bases; J trimming: 4 bases; junction bases outside the gene matches: 10. CDR1 and CDR2 from the germline V gene are DFQATT and SNEGSKA (reference sequence). Here the CDR3 reads CSAISGRAVGYNEQFF. As DNA, the CDR3 is TGCAGTGCTATCAGCGGGAGGGCCGTAGGGTACAATGAGCAGTTCTTC.

The genes are TRBV9 and TRBJ1-4; 7 bases agree with TRBD1. Looked up from germline, CDR1 is SGDLS and CDR2 is YYNGEE. The V segment lost 3 bases and the J segment 15 bases; nucleotides outside the gene matches: 11. The CDR3 runs 13 residues. For the CDR3, the DNA is TGTGCCAGCAGCGATAAAGACTCCGGGACAGTGTTTTTT. Amino acid sequence: CASSDKDSGTVFF. Supplemented by reference TRBV9 and TRBJ1-4, the full variable domain reads DSGVTQTPKHLITATGQRVTLRCSPRSGDLSVYWYQQSLDQGLQFLIQYYNGEERAKGNILERFSAQQFPDLHSELNLSSLELGDSALYFCASSDKDSGTVFFGSGTQLSVL.

This clonotype was counted at least ten times. The chain links TRBV29-1 to TRBJ2-3; the match to TRBD2 covers 11 bases. This CDR3 contains 14 residues. Germline CDR1 reads SQVTM; CDR2 reads ANQGSEA. With 7 bases clipped from V and 1 base from J, the junction kept 4 bases outside the gene matches. The CDR3 here is CSARLAGRTDTQYF. CDR3 nucleotide sequence: TGCAGCGCCAGACTAGCGGGACGCACAGATACGCAGTATTTT.

This clonotype was seen many times. The J gene is TRBJ2-5, the V gene TRBV7-2, with unresolved D. V lost 1 base, J lost 2 bases, and 11 bases lay in between. The germline V gene encodes CDR1 SGHTA and CDR2 FQGNSA. CDR3 size: 15 residues. CDR3: CASSLVSRRQETQYF. CDR3 nucleotides: TGTGCCAGCAGCTTAGTCTCGCGGCGACAAGAGACCCAGTACTTC.

This clonotype has at least ten counts. The chain employs TRBV28 and TRBJ2-5, with D uncertain. CDR1 MDHEN and CDR2 SYDVKM come from the germline V gene. Trimming stripped 5 bases from V and 2 bases from J, with 9 bases between. The CDR3 contains 13 residues. The CDR3 loop is CASSPSPQETQYF. The CDR3 nucleotides are TGTGCCAGCAGTCCCTCCCCTCAAGAGACCCAGTACTTC.

In this sample, this clonotype turned up many times. The V gene is TRBV5-1, the J gene TRBJ2-1; 15 bases fit TRBD2. There are 18 residues in the CDR3. Germline V gene lookup returns CDR1 SGHRS and CDR2 YFSETQ. V shed 4 bases and J 0 bases; nucleotides not matched to a gene: 5. Here the CDR3 reads CASSPGTSGRTSYNEQFF. The CDR3 bases are TGCGCCAGCAGCCCCGGGACTAGCGGGAGGACCTCCTACAATGAGCAGTTCTTC.

This clonotype was seen more than once but under ten times. The chain combines TRBV6-5 with TRBJ2-6; weak D call: TRBD1 (6 bases). CDR1 is MNHEY and CDR2 is SVGAGI in the germline V gene. V was shortened by 2 bases and J by 2 bases, with 10 bases between the two germline ends. The CDR3 contains 16 residues. CDR3 nucleotides: TGTGCCAGCAGTTACGCTAACAGGGCTGGGGCCAACGTCCTGACTTTC. The encoded protein is CASSYANRAGANVLTF.

This clonotype was recorded at least ten times. The CDR3 here is CSVEEGGYTF. CDR3 DNA: TGCAGCGTTGAAGAAGGAGGCTACACCTTC. The rearrangement joins TRBV29-1 to TRBJ1-2; D not certain. In germline, CDR1 is SQVTM, CDR2 ANQGSEA. V was pared by 0 bases and J by 8 bases, with 4 bases between. The CDR3 spans 10 residues.

The V and J genes are TRBV6-1 and TRBJ2-7; the D is unclear. Trimming took off 4 bases at V and 2 bases at J, with 0 bases between the two ends. This CDR3 spans 10 amino acids. The V gene's germline CDR1 is MNHNS and CDR2 SASEGT. This chain's CDR3 is CASSAYEQYF. CDR3 DNA: TGTGCCAGCAGTGCCTACGAGCAGTACTTC.

This clonotype was seen just once. The chain joins TRBV3-1 to TRBJ1-5, with D unresolved. The CDR3 length is 14 residues. Trimming cost V 0 bases and J 7 bases, with 10 bases left between them. From germline, CDR1 is LGHDT and CDR2 YNNKEL (reference sequence). The CDR3 loop is CASSQDRRPQPQHF. The CDR3 DNA reads as TGTGCCAGCAGCCAAGACCGGCGGCCCCAGCCCCAGCATTTT.

This clonotype was counted between two and nine times. The chain uses TRBV11-2 and TRBJ2-2; D may correspond to TRBD1 or TRBD2 (5 bases each). The V gene lost 1 base and the J gene lost 0 bases, with 12 bases spanning the gap. Germline V lookup: CDR1 SGHAT, CDR2 FQNNGV. The CDR3 totals 17 residues. The CDR3 nucleotides read TGTGCCAGCAGCTTAGTTAGGGGACCTCCGAACACCGGGGAGCTGTTTTTT. It encodes CASSLVRGPPNTGELFF.

This clonotype was recorded many times. The genes are TRBV19 and TRBJ1-6, with a weak D call TRBD1 (5 bases). This CDR3 comprises 16 residues. V lost 5 bases, J lost 10 bases, and 21 bases lay in between. Per the germline V gene, CDR1 is LNHDA and CDR2 is SQIVND (reference sequence). CDR3 nucleotides: TGTGCCAGTAGTCAGCCCCAGGGTTTCTGGGGCTCACCCCTCCACTTT. Its protein product is CASSQPQGFWGSPLHF.

The chain recombines TRBV19 with TRBJ1-2; no clear D. This CDR3 is 11 amino acids long. The V and J ends lost 7 bases and 8 bases respectively, with 11 bases between them. Germline V lookup: CDR1 LNHDA, CDR2 SQIVND (reference sequence). This CDR3 is CASTKGEGYTF. In DNA, the CDR3 is TGTGCCAGTACTAAGGGTGAGGGCTACACCTTC.

This clonotype was detected ten times or more. The chain combines TRBV10-3 with TRBJ2-3; D ambiguous. The CDR3 runs 15 residues. The germline CDR1 and CDR2 sequences are ENHRY and SYGVKD. V dropped 6 bases and J dropped 6 bases, with 19 bases sitting between them. CDR3 loop: CAISPSDAQADTQYF. CDR3 nucleotides: TGTGCCATCAGCCCTTCGGACGCGCAGGCCGATACGCAGTATTTT.

The table lists this clonotype with a few counts. V and J are TRBV2 and TRBJ1-1; TRBD1 aligns across 10 bases. The CDR3 covers 18 residues. Germline CDR1 is SNHLY and CDR2 is FYNNEI. Trimming removed 7 bases from V and 0 bases from J; junction bases left unmatched: 14. The CDR3 region has the DNA TGTGCCAGCAAACCGGGACAGGGGATAGCGCGGGTGAACACTGAAGCTTTCTTT. Encoded protein: CASKPGQGIARVNTEAFF.

This clonotype appeared many times. V usage is TRBV29-1 and J usage is TRBJ1-1; D is possibly TRBD1 (6 bases). The CDR3 contains 13 residues. Germline assignment: CDR1 SQVTM and CDR2 ANQGSEA. Trimming shortened V by 3 bases and J by 3 bases, and 11 bases separated the two germline ends. DNA for the CDR3: TGCAGCGTTGAGGAGGGGGGCGACACTGAAGCTTTCTTT. Amino acid sequence: CSVEEGGDTEAFF. Full variable domain (rest looked up from reference TRBV29-1 and TRBJ1-1): SAVISQKPSRDICQRGTSLTIQCQVDSQVTMMFWYRQQPGQSLTLIATANQGSEATYESGFVIDKFPISRPNLTFSTLTVSNMSPEDSSIYLCSVEEGGDTEAFFGQGTRLTVV.

This clonotype showed up many times. V and J are TRBV29-1 and TRBJ2-3; TRBD2 matches 10 bases. The V segment lost 5 bases and the J segment 9 bases; nucleotides outside the gene matches: 8. This CDR3 is 13 amino acids long. Germline lookup yields CDR1 SQVTM and CDR2 ANQGSEA. The DNA of the CDR3 is TGCAGCGTTCGACCTAGCGGGGGAGACACGCAGTATTTT. Protein sequence: CSVRPSGGDTQYF.

A word on this clonotype: This could be a read error, since a much larger clone is one nucleotide away. The CDR3 is CASSGDSLDKQYF. The CDR3 DNA follows: TGTGCCAGCAGCGGCGACAGTTTAGATAAGCAGTATTTT. This chain connects TRBV6-1 to TRBJ2-3, with TRBD1 as a possible D gene (5 bases). This CDR3 is built from 13 residues. Germline values: CDR1 MNHNS, CDR2 SASEGT.

A few counts support this clonotype. This chain joins TRBV9 and TRBJ2-2, with 14 nucleotides matching TRBD2. CDR1 and CDR2 (germline): SGDLS, YYNGEE. After removal of 4 bases from V and 4 bases from J, the junction contained 18 bases not matched to a gene. The length of the CDR3 is 21 residues. CDR3 loop: CASSPNIGGTSGSMGTGELFF. Written as DNA, the CDR3 is TGTGCCAGCAGCCCCAACATCGGGGGGACTAGCGGGAGTATGGGCACCGGGGAGCTGTTTTTT.